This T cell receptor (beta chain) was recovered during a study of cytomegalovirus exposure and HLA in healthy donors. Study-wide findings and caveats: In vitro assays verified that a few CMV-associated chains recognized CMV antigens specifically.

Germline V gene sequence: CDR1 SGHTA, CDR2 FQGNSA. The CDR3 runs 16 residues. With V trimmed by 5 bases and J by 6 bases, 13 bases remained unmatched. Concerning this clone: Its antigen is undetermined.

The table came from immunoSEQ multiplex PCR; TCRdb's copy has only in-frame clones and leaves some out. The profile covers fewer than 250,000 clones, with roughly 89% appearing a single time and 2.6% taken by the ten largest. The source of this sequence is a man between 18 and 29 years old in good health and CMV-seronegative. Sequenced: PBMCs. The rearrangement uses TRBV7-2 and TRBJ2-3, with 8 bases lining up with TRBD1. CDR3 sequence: CASSPKGGQGADTQYF. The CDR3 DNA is TGTGCCAGCAGCCCCAAGGGAGGACAGGGAGCCGATACGCAGTATTTT. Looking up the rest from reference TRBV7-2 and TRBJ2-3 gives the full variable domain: GAGVSQSPSNKVTEKGKDVELRCDPISGHTALYWYRQSLGQGLEFLIYFQGNSAPDKSGLPSDRFSAERTGGSVSTLTIQRTQQEDSAVYLCASSPKGGQGADTQYFGPGTRLTVL.